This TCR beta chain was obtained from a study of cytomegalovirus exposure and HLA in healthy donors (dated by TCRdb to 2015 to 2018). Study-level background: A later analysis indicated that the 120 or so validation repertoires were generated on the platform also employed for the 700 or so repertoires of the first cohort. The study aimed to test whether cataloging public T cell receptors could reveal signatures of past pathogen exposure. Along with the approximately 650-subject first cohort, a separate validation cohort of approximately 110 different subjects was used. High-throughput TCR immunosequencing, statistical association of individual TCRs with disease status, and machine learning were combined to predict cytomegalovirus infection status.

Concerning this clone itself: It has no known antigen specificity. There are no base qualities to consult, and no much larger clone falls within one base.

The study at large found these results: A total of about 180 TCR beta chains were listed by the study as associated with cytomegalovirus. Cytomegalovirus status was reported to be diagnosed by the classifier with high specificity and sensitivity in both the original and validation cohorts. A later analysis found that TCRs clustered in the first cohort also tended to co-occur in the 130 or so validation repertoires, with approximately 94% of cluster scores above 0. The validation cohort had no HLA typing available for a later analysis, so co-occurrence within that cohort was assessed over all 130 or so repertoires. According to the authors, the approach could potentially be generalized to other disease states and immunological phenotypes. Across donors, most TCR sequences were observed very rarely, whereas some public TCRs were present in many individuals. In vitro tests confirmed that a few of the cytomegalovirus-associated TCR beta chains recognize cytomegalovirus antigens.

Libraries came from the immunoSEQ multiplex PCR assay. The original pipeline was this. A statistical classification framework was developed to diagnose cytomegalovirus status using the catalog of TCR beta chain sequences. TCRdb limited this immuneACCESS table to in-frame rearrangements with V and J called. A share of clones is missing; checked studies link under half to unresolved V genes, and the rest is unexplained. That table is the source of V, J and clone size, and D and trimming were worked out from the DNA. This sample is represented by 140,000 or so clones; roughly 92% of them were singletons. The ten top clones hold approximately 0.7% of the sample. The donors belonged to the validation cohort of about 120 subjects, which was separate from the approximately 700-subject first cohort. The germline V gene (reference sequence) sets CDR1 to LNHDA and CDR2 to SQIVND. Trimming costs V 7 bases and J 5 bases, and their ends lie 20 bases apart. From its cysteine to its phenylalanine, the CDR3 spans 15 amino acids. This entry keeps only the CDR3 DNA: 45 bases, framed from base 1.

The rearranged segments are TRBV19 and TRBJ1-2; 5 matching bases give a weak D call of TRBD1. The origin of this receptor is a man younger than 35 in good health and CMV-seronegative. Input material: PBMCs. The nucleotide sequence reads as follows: TGTGCCAGTATCCCGGAACACCACGGGGGGTATGGCTACACCTTC. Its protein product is CASIPEHHGGYGYTF.